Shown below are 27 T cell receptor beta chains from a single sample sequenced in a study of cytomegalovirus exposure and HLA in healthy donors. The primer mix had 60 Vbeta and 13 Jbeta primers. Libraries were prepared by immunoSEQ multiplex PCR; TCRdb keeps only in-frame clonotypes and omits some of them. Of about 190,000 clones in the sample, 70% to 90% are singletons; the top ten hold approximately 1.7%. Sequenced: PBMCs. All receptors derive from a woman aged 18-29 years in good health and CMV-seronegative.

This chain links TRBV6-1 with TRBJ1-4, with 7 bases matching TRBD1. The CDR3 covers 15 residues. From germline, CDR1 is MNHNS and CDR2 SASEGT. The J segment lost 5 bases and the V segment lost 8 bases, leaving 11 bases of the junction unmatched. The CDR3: CASQDGRQGNEKLFF. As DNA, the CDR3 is TGTGCCAGCCAAGACGGGAGACAGGGAAATGAAAAACTGTTTTTT.

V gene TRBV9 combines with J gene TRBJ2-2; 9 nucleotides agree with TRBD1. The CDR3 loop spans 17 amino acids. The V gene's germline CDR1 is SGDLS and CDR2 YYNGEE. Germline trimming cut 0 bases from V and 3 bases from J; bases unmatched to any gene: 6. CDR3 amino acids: CASSVAGGQGYTGELFF. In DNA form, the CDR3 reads TGTGCCAGCAGCGTAGCTGGTGGACAGGGGTACACCGGGGAGCTGTTTTTT. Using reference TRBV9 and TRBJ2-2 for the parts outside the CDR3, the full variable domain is DSGVTQTPKHLITATGQRVTLRCSPRSGDLSVYWYQQSLDQGLQFLIQYYNGEERAKGNILERFSAQQFPDLHSELNLSSLELGDSALYFCASSVAGGQGYTGELFFGEGSRLTVL.

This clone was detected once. Here the CDR3 DNA reads TGTGCCAGCAGCTTCGAGGAGGGGAACAATCAGCCCCAGCATTTT. This gives the protein CASSFEEGNNQPQHF. The chain employs TRBV7-9 and TRBJ1-5; D perhaps matches TRBD1 (5 bases). Per germline, CDR1 SEHNR and CDR2 FQNEAQ (reference sequence). The CDR3 extends over 15 amino acids. Deletions cut 3 bases from V and 3 bases from J, with 12 bases between.

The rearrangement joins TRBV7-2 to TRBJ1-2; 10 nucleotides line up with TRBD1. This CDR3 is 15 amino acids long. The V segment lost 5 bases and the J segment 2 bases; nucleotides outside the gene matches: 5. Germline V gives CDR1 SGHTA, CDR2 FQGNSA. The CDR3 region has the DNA TGTGCCAGCAGCGCAGACAGGGGGCAAAACTATGGCTACACCTTC. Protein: CASSADRGQNYGYTF. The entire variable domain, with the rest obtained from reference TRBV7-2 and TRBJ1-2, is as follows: GAGVSQSPSNKVTEKGKDVELRCDPISGHTALYWYRQSLGQGLEFLIYFQGNSAPDKSGLPSDRFSAERTGGSVSTLTIQRTQQEDSAVYLCASSADRGQNYGYTFGSGTRLTVV.

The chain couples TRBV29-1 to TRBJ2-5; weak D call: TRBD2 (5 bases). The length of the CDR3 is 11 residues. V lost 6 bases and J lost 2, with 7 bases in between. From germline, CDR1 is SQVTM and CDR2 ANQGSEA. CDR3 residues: CSVRGQETQYF. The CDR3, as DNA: TGCAGCGTCCGGGGACAAGAGACCCAGTACTTC.

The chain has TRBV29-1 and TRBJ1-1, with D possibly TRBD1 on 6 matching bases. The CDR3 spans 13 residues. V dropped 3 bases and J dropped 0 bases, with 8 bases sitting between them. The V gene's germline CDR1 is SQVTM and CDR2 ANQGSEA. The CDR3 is CSVEGALNTEAFF. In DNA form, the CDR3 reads TGCAGCGTTGAGGGGGCATTGAACACTGAAGCTTTCTTT.

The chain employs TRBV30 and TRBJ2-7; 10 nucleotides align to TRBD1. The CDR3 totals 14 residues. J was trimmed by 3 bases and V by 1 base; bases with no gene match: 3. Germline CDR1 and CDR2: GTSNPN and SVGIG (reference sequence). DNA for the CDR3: TGTGCCTGGAGTGCCGGGACAGGGGACTACGAGCAGTACTTC. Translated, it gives CAWSAGTGDYEQYF.

The CDR3 region is CASSLQGNQPQHF. For the CDR3, the DNA is TGTGCCAGCAGCTTGCAGGGTAATCAGCCCCAGCATTTT. The J gene is TRBJ1-5, the V gene TRBV11-2; D may be TRBD1 (5 bases). V lost 3 bases to trimming and J lost 4 bases, with 7 bases between them. CDR1 and CDR2 from the germline V gene are SGHAT and FQNNGV. This CDR3 contains 13 residues.

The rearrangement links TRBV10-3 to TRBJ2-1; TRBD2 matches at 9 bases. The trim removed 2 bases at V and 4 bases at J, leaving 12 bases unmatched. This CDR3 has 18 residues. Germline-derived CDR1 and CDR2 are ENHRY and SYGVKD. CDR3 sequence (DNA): TGTGCCATCAGTGAGGAAAGTTCTGGGACTAGCAGGTACAATGAGCAGTTCTTC. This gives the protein CAISEESSGTSRYNEQFF.

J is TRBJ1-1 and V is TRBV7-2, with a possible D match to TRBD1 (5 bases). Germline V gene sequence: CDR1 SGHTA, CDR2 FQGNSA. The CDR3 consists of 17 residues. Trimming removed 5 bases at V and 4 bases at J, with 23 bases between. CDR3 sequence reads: CASSRWGGIMLFTEAFF. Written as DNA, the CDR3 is TGTGCCAGCAGCCGGTGGGGGGGTATTATGCTCTTCACTGAAGCTTTCTTT.

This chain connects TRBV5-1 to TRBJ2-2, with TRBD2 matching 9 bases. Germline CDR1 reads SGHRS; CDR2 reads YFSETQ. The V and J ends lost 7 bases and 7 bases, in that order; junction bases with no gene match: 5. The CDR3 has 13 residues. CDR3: CASRTSAGGELFF. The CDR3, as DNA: TGCGCCAGCCGGACTAGCGCGGGCGGGGAGCTGTTTTTT.

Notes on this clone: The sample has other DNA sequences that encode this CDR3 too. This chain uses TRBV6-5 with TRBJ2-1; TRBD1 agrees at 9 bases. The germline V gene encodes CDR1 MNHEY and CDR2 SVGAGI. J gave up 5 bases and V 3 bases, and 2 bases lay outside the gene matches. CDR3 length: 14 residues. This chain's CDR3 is CASSYTGGNNEQFF. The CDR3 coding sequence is TGTGCCAGCAGTTATACAGGGGGCAACAATGAGCAGTTCTTC.

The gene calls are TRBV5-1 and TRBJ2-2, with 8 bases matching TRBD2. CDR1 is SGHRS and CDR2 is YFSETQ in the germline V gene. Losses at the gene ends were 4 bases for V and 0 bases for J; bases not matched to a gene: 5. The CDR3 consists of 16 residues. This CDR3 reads CASSPPAGANTGELFF. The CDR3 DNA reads TGCGCCAGCAGCCCGCCAGCGGGAGCGAACACCGGGGAGCTGTTTTTT.

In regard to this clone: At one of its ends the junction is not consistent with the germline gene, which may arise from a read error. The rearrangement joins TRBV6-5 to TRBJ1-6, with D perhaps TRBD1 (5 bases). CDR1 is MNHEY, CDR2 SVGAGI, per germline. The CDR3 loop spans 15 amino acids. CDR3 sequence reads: CVSSTGGGWNSPLHF. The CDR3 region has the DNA TGTGTCAGCAGTACGGGGGGGGGATGGAATTCACCCCTCCACTTT.

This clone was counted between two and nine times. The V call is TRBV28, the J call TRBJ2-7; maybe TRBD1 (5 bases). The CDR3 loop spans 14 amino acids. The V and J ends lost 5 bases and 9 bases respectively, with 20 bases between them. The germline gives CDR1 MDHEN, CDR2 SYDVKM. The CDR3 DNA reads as TGTGCCAGCAGTCTGGGGCGGCCAGGCGCGGCGCAGTACTTC. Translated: CASSLGRPGAAQYF.

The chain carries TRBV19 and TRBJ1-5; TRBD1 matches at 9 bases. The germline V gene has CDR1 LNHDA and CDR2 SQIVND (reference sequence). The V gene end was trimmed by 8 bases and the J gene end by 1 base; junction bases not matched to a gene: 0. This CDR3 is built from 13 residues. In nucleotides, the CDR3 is TGTGCCAGTGGACAGGGGAGCAATCAGCCCCAGCATTTT. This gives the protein CASGQGSNQPQHF.

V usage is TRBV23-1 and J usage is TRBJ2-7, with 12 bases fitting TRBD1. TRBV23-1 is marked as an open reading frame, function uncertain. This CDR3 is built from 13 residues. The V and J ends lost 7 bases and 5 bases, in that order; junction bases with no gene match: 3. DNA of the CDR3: TGCGCCAGCACCGGGACAGGGGGCAACGAGCAGTACTTC. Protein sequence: CASTGTGGNEQYF.

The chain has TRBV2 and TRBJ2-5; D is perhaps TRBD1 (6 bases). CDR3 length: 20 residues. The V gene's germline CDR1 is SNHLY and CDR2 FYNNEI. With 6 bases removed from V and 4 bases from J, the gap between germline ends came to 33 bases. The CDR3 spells CASSLRGIVSPAVGGETQYF. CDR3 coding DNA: TGTGCCAGCAGCCTTAGGGGGATTGTCTCGCCAGCGGTTGGGGGAGAGACCCAGTACTTC. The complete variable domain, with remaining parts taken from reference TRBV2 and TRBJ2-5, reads EPEVTQTPSHQVTQMGQEVILRCVPISNHLYFYWYRQILGQKVEFLVSFYNNEISEKSEIFDDQFSVERPDGSNFTLKIRSTKLEDSAMYFCASSLRGIVSPAVGGETQYFGPGTRLLVL.

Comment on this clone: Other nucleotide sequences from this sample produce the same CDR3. The CDR3 spells CASSLGQGSGNTIYF. The CDR3 DNA reads as TGTGCCAGCAGCTTGGGACAGGGCTCTGGAAACACCATATATTTT. The chain recombines TRBV7-9 with TRBJ1-3; 9 positions agree with TRBD1. The germline V gene encodes CDR1 SEHNR and CDR2 FQNEAQ (reference sequence). The CDR3 consists of 15 residues. Trimming took 3 bases from V and 0 from J; bases not matched to a gene: 0.

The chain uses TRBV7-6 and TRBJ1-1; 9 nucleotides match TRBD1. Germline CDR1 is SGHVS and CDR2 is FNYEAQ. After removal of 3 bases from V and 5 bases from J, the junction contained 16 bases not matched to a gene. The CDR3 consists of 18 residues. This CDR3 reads CASSLRPRGTGKMTEAFF. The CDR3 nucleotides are TGTGCCAGCAGCTTGAGGCCCAGGGGGACAGGGAAGATGACTGAAGCTTTCTTT.

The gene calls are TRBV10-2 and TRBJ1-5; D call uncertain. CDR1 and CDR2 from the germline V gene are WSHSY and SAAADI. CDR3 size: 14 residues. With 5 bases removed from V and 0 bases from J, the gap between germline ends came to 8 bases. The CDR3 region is CASSSRYSNQPQHF. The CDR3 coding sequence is TGCGCCAGCAGTTCCAGATATAGCAATCAGCCCCAGCATTTT.

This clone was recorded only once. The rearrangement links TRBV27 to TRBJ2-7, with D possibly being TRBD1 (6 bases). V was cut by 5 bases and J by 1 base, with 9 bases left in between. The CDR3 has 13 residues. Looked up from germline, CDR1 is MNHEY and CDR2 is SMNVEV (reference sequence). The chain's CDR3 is CASSEGVSYEQYF. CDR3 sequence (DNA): TGTGCCAGCAGTGAGGGGGTATCCTACGAGCAGTACTTC.

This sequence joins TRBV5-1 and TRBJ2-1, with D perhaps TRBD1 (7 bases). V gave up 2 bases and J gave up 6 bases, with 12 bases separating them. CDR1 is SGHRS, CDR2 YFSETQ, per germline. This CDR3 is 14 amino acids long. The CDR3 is CASSLSQGGNEQFF. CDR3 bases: TGCGCCAGCAGCTTATCCCAGGGGGGCAATGAGCAGTTCTTC.

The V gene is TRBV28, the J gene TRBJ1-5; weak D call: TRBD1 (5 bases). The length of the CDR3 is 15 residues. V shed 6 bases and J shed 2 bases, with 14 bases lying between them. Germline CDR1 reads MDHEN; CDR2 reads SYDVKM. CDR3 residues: CASSLWRGGNQPQHF. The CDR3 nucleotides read TGTGCCAGCAGCCTCTGGAGGGGTGGCAATCAGCCCCAGCATTTT.

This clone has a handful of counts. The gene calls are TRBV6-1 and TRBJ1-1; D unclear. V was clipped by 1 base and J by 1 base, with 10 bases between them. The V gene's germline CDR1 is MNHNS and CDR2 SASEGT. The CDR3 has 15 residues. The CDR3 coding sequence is TGTGCCAGCAGTGAAGTGAGGGCAGGGAACACTGAAGCTTTCTTT. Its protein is CASSEVRAGNTEAFF.

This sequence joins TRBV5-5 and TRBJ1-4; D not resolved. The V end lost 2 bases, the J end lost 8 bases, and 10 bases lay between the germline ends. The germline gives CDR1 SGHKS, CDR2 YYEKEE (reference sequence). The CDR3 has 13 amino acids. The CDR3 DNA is TGTGCCAGCAGCTTAATCCCGGGGGAAAAACTGTTTTTT. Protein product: CASSLIPGEKLFF.

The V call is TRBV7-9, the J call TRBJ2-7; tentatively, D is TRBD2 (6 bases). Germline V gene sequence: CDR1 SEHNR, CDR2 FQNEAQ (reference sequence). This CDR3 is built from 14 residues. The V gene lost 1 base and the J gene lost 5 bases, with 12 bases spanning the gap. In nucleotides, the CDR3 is TGTGCCAGCAGCTTAGGGTGGAGGGGAGACGAGCAGTACTTC. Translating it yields CASSLGWRGDEQYF.